The T cell receptor (beta chain) described here comes from a study of blood T cell repertoires in COVID-19. Measured with immunoSEQ multiplex PCR; TCRdb has only the in-frame clones, and not every one. Among some 390,000 clones listed, 75% to 90% were seen once. The CDR3 has 13 residues. Per the germline V gene, CDR1 is ENHRY and CDR2 is SYGVKD. V shed 2 bases and J shed 7 bases, with 9 bases lying between them. The chain couples TRBV10-3 to TRBJ1-5; the D is unclear. Source material: PBMCs or T cells enriched from blood (not recorded which). The origin of this receptor is a man aged 25-45 years who had recovered from COVID-19. The CDR3 protein is CAISEVGGQPQHF. Written as DNA, the CDR3 is TGTGCCATCAGTGAGGTGGGAGGGCAGCCCCAGCATTTT.